The 26 T cell receptor beta chains below all came from one sample that was sequenced in a study of blood T cell repertoires in COVID-19. Data came from immunoSEQ multiplex PCR; TCRdb stores just in-frame clones and leaves some out. Of some 100,000 clones in the sample, 86% are singletons; the top ten hold roughly 7.9%. The sequenced material came from peripheral blood. The receptors shown here come from a man between 65 and 85 years old who had recovered from COVID-19.

A single count supports this clone. This chain uses TRBV19 with TRBJ1-5; weak D call: TRBD1 (5 bases). Trimming pared 1 base from V and 7 bases from J, leaving 14 bases between. The CDR3 length is 15 residues. Germline V lookup: CDR1 LNHDA, CDR2 SQIVND (reference sequence). The CDR3 loop is CASSIGGRVGQPQHF. The CDR3 DNA follows: TGTGCCAGTAGTATAGGAGGCAGGGTAGGCCAGCCCCAGCATTTT.

V is TRBV3-1 (or the pseudogene TRBV3-2) and J is TRBJ2-1, with a tentative D call TRBD2 (5 bases). The CDR3 is made up of 14 amino acids. V shed 2 bases and J shed 7 bases, with 12 bases lying between them. Per germline, CDR1 LGHDT and CDR2 YNNKEL (reference sequence). CDR3 amino acids: CASSQRGPRNEQFF. Written as DNA, the CDR3 is TGTGCCAGCAGCCAAAGAGGGCCCAGGAATGAGCAGTTCTTC.

This clone appeared once. The chain uses TRBV4-2 and TRBJ2-2, with 9 bases identical to TRBD2. The CDR3 has 16 amino acids. V lost 1 base to trimming and J lost 9 bases; unmatched junction nucleotides: 9. Germline values: CDR1 LGHNA, CDR2 YNFKEQ. The CDR3 loop reads CASSQVKAGGPRELFF. DNA of the CDR3: TGTGCCAGCAGCCAAGTGAAAGCGGGGGGCCCCAGGGAGCTGTTTTTT.

The V gene is TRBV12-3 or TRBV12-4, the J gene TRBJ1-2, with 8 bases fitting TRBD1. This CDR3 comprises 13 residues. V trimming: 5 bases; J trimming: 4 bases; junction bases outside the gene matches: 3. The CDR3 DNA reads as TGTGCCAGCAGTGGACAGGGTACCTATGGCTACACCTTC. It encodes CASSGQGTYGYTF.

V and J are TRBV7-2 and TRBJ2-7; D is unresolved. The CDR3 is 12 residues long. V was cut by 3 bases and J by 7 bases, with 10 bases left in between. Germline V gene data show CDR1 as SGHTA and CDR2 as FQGNSA. The CDR3 here is CASSFLKREQYF. In DNA form, the CDR3 reads TGTGCCAGCAGCTTTTTAAAACGGGAGCAGTACTTC.

This chain joins TRBV20-1 and TRBJ2-7; possibly TRBD2 for D (5 bases). Germline CDR1 and CDR2: DFQATT and SNEGSKA (reference sequence). V lost 6 bases and J 6 bases, leaving 12 bases between the germline ends. The CDR3 extends over 11 amino acids. The CDR3, as DNA: TGCAGTGCCTTTAGAGGGTCCGAGCAGTACTTC. Translating it yields CSAFRGSEQYF.

This clone was seen more than once but under ten times. J is TRBJ1-5 and V is TRBV19; 7 nucleotides match TRBD1. The CDR3 consists of 13 residues. The V gene end was trimmed by 7 bases and the J gene end by 3 bases; junction bases not matched to a gene: 3. The germline V gene has CDR1 LNHDA and CDR2 SQIVND (reference sequence). The CDR3 here is CASTGQSNQPQHF. The CDR3 DNA follows: TGTGCCAGTACGGGACAGTCCAATCAGCCCCAGCATTTT.

The chain employs TRBV5-1 and TRBJ2-1; 7 positions agree with TRBD2. CDR1 is SGHRS, CDR2 YFSETQ, per germline. The CDR3 totals 15 residues. V gave up 0 bases and J gave up 4 bases; unmatched junction bases: 4. CDR3 residues: CASSLDGLGYNEQFF. The CDR3 DNA reads as TGCGCCAGCAGCTTGGATGGACTAGGTTACAATGAGCAGTTCTTC. Full variable domain (outside the CDR3, taken from reference TRBV5-1 and TRBJ2-1): KAGVTQTPRYLIKTRGQQVTLSCSPISGHRSVSWYQQTPGQGLQFLFEYFSETQRNKGNFPGRFSGRQFSNSRSEMNVSTLELGDSALYLCASSLDGLGYNEQFFGPGTRLTVL.

The rearrangement uses TRBV19 and TRBJ1-1; a possible D gene is TRBD1 (5 bases). This CDR3 comprises 14 residues. Germline assignment: CDR1 LNHDA and CDR2 SQIVND (reference sequence). V shed 4 bases and J shed 3 bases, with 12 bases lying between them. CDR3 region: CASSNRWGDTEAFF. The CDR3 coding sequence is TGTGCCAGTAGTAATCGGTGGGGGGACACTGAAGCTTTCTTT. Full variable domain (outside the CDR3, taken from reference TRBV19 and TRBJ1-1): DGGITQSPKYLFRKEGQNVTLSCEQNLNHDAMYWYRQDPGQGLRLIYYSQIVNDFQKGDIAEGYSVSREKKESFPLTVTSAQKNPTAFYLCASSNRWGDTEAFFGQGTRLTVV.

This clone was detected only once. The V and J genes are TRBV28 and TRBJ2-7, with a weak D call TRBD2 (6 bases). The CDR3 is made up of 12 amino acids. V gave up 3 bases and J gave up 7 bases, with 10 bases separating them. Germline loops: CDR1 MDHEN, CDR2 SYDVKM. The CDR3 is CASSLEGWEQYF. The DNA of the CDR3 is TGTGCCAGCAGTTTGGAGGGTTGGGAGCAGTACTTC.

The V call is TRBV7-2, the J call TRBJ2-7; 7 bases are shared with TRBD1. The CDR3 runs to 13 residues. Germline trimming cut 7 bases from V and 4 bases from J; bases unmatched to any gene: 7. Germline lookup yields CDR1 SGHTA and CDR2 FQGNSA. CDR3 sequence reads: CASTRDSPYEQYF. In nucleotides, the CDR3 is TGTGCCAGCACCCGGGACAGTCCTTACGAGCAGTACTTC.

This sequence joins TRBV6-1 and TRBJ1-2; tentative D call: TRBD1 (5 bases). This CDR3 region has 15 residues. Germline-derived CDR1 and CDR2 are MNHNS and SASEGT. V was clipped by 3 bases and J by 8 bases, with 19 bases between them. Here the CDR3 DNA reads TGTGCCAGCAGTGACGACGCGTGGACTAGGGGCGGCTACACCTTC. It specifies CASSDDAWTRGGYTF.

The chain combines TRBV30 with TRBJ2-7; TRBD2 agrees at 7 bases. The CDR3 is 15 residues long. Germline V lookup: CDR1 GTSNPN, CDR2 SVGIG (reference sequence). Trimming took 4 bases from V and 3 from J; bases not matched to a gene: 12. In DNA, the CDR3 is TGTGCCTGGACCCGTGGCGGGGGAGGAAACTACGAGCAGTACTTC. Translating gives CAWTRGGGGNYEQYF.

The rearrangement uses TRBV11-1 and TRBJ2-2; TRBD1 matches at 8 bases. Germline trimming cut 1 base from V and 5 bases from J; bases unmatched to any gene: 6. CDR3 length equals 16 residues. Germline CDR1 SGHAT, CDR2 FQDESV (reference sequence). CDR3 DNA sequence: TGTGCCAGCAGCTTAGGCAGGGGGCGCCGAACCGGGGAGCTGTTTTTT. Translating gives CASSLGRGRRTGELFF.

V and J are TRBV2 and TRBJ1-1; 8 bases match TRBD1. The CDR3 length is 14 residues. Germline loops: CDR1 SNHLY, CDR2 FYNNEI. Trimming took 7 bases from V and 4 from J; bases not matched to a gene: 8. The CDR3 region has the DNA TGTGCCAGCAAGTCGGACAGGGAGGGCACTGAAGCTTTCTTT. Translating it yields CASKSDREGTEAFF.

This chain links TRBV5-4 with TRBJ2-1; 10 nucleotides match TRBD2. The V gene's germline CDR1 is SGHNT and CDR2 YYREEE (reference sequence). CDR3 length: 14 amino acids. Unmatched junction bases numbered 4, after V lost 2 bases and J lost 8 bases. In nucleotides, the CDR3 is TGTGCCAGCAGCTTAGCTAGCGGGAGCGATGAGCAGTTCTTC. This codes for CASSLASGSDEQFF.

The chain employs TRBV28 and TRBJ1-1; no reliable D call. The CDR3 covers 11 residues. V lost 7 bases, J lost 8 bases, and 11 bases lay in between. The germline V gene encodes CDR1 MDHEN and CDR2 SYDVKM. In DNA form, the CDR3 reads TGTGCCAGCACCACTAGGATAGAAGCTTTCTTT. Translated: CASTTRIEAFF.

The genes are TRBV3-1 (or the pseudogene TRBV3-2) and TRBJ1-3; 8 bases fit TRBD1. Unmatched junction bases numbered 5, after V lost 4 bases and J lost 0 bases. Per germline, CDR1 LGHDT and CDR2 YNNKEL (reference sequence). The CDR3 runs 16 residues. CDR3 sequence reads: CASSPTGALSGNTIYF. CDR3 in DNA: TGTGCCAGCAGCCCGACAGGGGCCCTCTCTGGAAACACCATATATTTT.

The chain is built from TRBV7-2 and TRBJ2-2; D is possibly TRBD2 (6 bases). V gave up 8 bases and J gave up 1 base, with 17 bases separating them. CDR3 length: 16 amino acids. Germline values: CDR1 SGHTA, CDR2 FQGNSA. CDR3 protein: CASGLAGPMNTGELFF. Written as DNA, the CDR3 is TGTGCCAGCGGTTTGGCGGGGCCGATGAACACCGGGGAGCTGTTTTTT.

The chain has TRBV19 and TRBJ1-1; D uncertain. V lost 3 bases and J 9 bases, leaving 8 bases between the germline ends. Germline V lookup: CDR1 LNHDA, CDR2 SQIVND (reference sequence). CDR3 length equals 11 residues. The CDR3 spells CASSIAGKAFF. CDR3 bases: TGTGCCAGTAGTATCGCGGGCAAAGCTTTCTTT. The full variable domain, its missing parts supplied by reference TRBV19 and TRBJ1-1, is DGGITQSPKYLFRKEGQNVTLSCEQNLNHDAMYWYRQDPGQGLRLIYYSQIVNDFQKGDIAEGYSVSREKKESFPLTVTSAQKNPTAFYLCASSIAGKAFFGQGTRLTVV.

In DNA form, the CDR3 reads TGTGCCAGCAGCCGGGGGCAGGAGTCACCCCTCCACTTT. Translating it yields CASSRGQESPLHF. The gene calls are TRBV3-1 (or the pseudogene TRBV3-2) and TRBJ1-6; tentatively, D is TRBD1 (6 bases). Deletions cut 4 bases from V and 10 bases from J, with 11 bases between. The CDR3 has 13 amino acids. In germline, CDR1 is LGHDT, CDR2 YNNKEL (reference sequence).

CDR3 in amino acids: CASSFSDRGETQYF. As DNA, the CDR3 is TGTGCCAGCAGTTTTTCGGACAGGGGGGAGACCCAGTACTTC. The rearrangement joins TRBV28 to TRBJ2-5; 10 bases are shared with TRBD1. The CDR3 has 14 amino acids. J lost 5 bases, V lost 3 bases, and 3 bases had no gene match. CDR1 is MDHEN and CDR2 is SYDVKM in the germline V gene.

This chain uses TRBV6-5 with TRBJ2-3, with D tentatively TRBD2 (5 bases). V lost 3 bases and J 2 bases, leaving 15 bases between the germline ends. Germline CDR1 is MNHEY and CDR2 is SVGAGI. The CDR3 loop spans 16 amino acids. For the CDR3, the DNA is TGTGCCAGCAGTTATTCTAGCTCATCTGACACAGATACGCAGTATTTT. This translates into CASSYSSSSDTDTQYF.

This clone was recorded only once. J is TRBJ1-1 and V is TRBV10-3; D not resolved. Germline V lookup: CDR1 ENHRY, CDR2 SYGVKD. Deletions cut 2 bases from V and 0 bases from J, with 7 bases between. The CDR3 consists of 14 residues. CDR3 residues: CAISEEGVNTEAFF. The CDR3 region has the DNA TGTGCCATCAGTGAGGAGGGAGTGAACACTGAAGCTTTCTTT.

The chain combines TRBV3-1 (or the pseudogene TRBV3-2) with TRBJ2-7; TRBD2 aligns across 9 bases. Germline V lookup: CDR1 LGHDT, CDR2 YNNKEL (reference sequence). CDR3 length equals 14 residues. V lost 4 bases to trimming and J lost 2 bases; unmatched junction nucleotides: 3. The CDR3 loop reads CASSLSGGTYEQYF. As DNA, the CDR3 is TGTGCCAGCAGCCTTAGCGGGGGCACCTACGAGCAGTACTTC.

The V and J genes are TRBV28 and TRBJ1-2; the D gene is possibly TRBD1 (5 bases). Trimming shortened V by 7 bases and J by 5 bases, and 23 bases separated the two germline ends. The germline CDR1 and CDR2 sequences are MDHEN and SYDVKM. The CDR3 is made up of 16 amino acids. The CDR3 loop reads CASTPLSPQGLYGYTF. DNA for the CDR3: TGTGCCAGCACCCCTCTCAGCCCGCAGGGACTTTATGGCTACACCTTC.